This T cell receptor beta chain was identified during a study of Ad26.COV2.S vaccination and SARS-CoV-2 variants. Noted treatment: around 19 received Ad26.COV2.S at low or high dose, single or two shots; about 5 received placebo; per-sample allocation not given. Specimen acquisition occurred on day 63 following the initial vaccine or placebo injection. At a Boston site, the person donating was an adult of 18-55 years. Sequenced by immunoSEQ multiplex PCR; TCRdb stores in-frame clones only, minus some. This table holds around 300,000 clones, approximately 90% found once. This TCR came from a person aged 18-60 years who received the Ad26.COV2.S COVID-19 vaccine or a placebo. The sample was peripheral blood, taken in a trial of Ad26.COV2.S vaccine versus placebo.

The CDR3 coding sequence is TGTGCCAGCAGCCTCGGGGCTAGCTTTGGCAACGAGCAGTACTTC. It encodes CASSLGASFGNEQYF. This rearrangement joins TRBV3-1 (or the pseudogene TRBV3-2) to TRBJ2-7, with D perhaps assigned TRBD1 or TRBD2 (5 bases each). Deletions cut 4 bases from V and 5 bases from J, with 18 bases between. This CDR3 is built from 15 residues. Germline CDR1 is LGHDT and CDR2 is YNNKEL (reference sequence).